These 3 T cell receptor beta chains were all obtained from the same sample, sequenced in a study of response to subunit inactivated influenza vaccine. MiXCR was run by TCRdb on the RT-PCR reads, yielding one entry per CDR3 protein. Of about 480,000 distinct CDR3 sequences in the sample, approximately 13% are singletons; the top ten hold 13%. Source: PBMCs from blood, taken 35 to 45 days after vaccination. All receptors come from a man in his fifties who received an inactivated influenza vaccine.

There are a few counts of this clonotype. J is TRBJ2-1 and V is TRBV4-3; D is ambiguous. Germline V gene sequence: CDR1 LGHNA, CDR2 YSLEER. CDR3 length: 15 amino acids. The V and J ends lost 1 base and 0 bases respectively, with 7 bases between them. The DNA for the CDR3 is TGCGCCAGCAGCCAAGGCCAGACCTCCTACAATGAGCAGTTCTTC. Its translation is CASSQGQTSYNEQFF.

This clonotype has only a few counts. The chain combines TRBV14 with TRBJ2-1, with TRBD1 matching 11 bases. The CDR3 runs 15 residues. Germline-derived CDR1 and CDR2 are SGHDN and FVKESK. V trimming: 2 bases; J trimming: 9 bases; junction bases outside the gene matches: 6. CDR3 sequence: CASSQSDRGRGEQFF. Written as DNA, the CDR3 is TGTGCCAGCAGCCAATCGGACAGGGGGCGCGGTGAGCAGTTCTTC.

This clonotype was seen a handful of times. This chain joins TRBV6-2 or TRBV6-3 and TRBJ2-1; D could derive from TRBD1 or TRBD2 (5 bases each). This CDR3 region has 12 residues. V was shortened by 5 bases and J by 9 bases, with 11 bases between the two germline ends. Germline lookup yields CDR1 MNHEY and CDR2 SVGEGT. The DNA of the CDR3 is TGTGCCAGCAGTCAGCCGGGACCTGAGCAGTTCTTC. This translates into CASSQPGPEQFF.